This T cell receptor (beta chain) was recorded in a study of control samples from healthy donors and cancer patients. Some clones are missing from TCRdb's copy, which holds only in-frame ones; the method was immunoSEQ multiplex PCR. The sample includes 90,000 to 100,000 clones, almost 85% of them seen just once. The CDR3 spans 14 residues. Trimming took off 0 bases at V and 4 bases at J, with 7 bases between the two ends. CDR1 and CDR2 (germline): MNHEY, SMNVEV (reference sequence). V usage is TRBV27 and J usage is TRBJ1-5; possibly TRBD1 for D (6 bases). Sample: blood. The source is a man aged 55 to 70 in good health. CDR3 region: CASSLSGQNQPQHF. CDR3 DNA: TGTGCCAGCAGTTTATCAGGACAGAATCAGCCCCAGCATTTT.